These 30 T cell receptor beta chains were sequenced from one sample in a study of T cell responses to AZD1222 COVID-19 vaccine. Clones were read by immunoSEQ multiplex PCR, and TCRdb kept only the in-frame ones, dropping some. Of 150,000 to 200,000 clones in the sample, almost 90% were seen once. The sample in question was peripheral blood, obtained on day 0 of AZD1222 vaccination. The receptors here all came from an adult in good health.

This chain links TRBV19 with TRBJ2-2; 10 bases are a match to TRBD2. Germline CDR1 LNHDA, CDR2 SQIVND (reference sequence). J lost 7 bases, V lost 5 bases, and 10 bases had no gene match. The CDR3 consists of 16 residues. The chain's CDR3 is CASSPSGRAGGGELFF. The CDR3 DNA reads TGTGCCAGTAGTCCAAGCGGGAGGGCCGGTGGCGGGGAGCTGTTTTTT. Looking up the rest from reference TRBV19 and TRBJ2-2 gives the full variable domain: DGGITQSPKYLFRKEGQNVTLSCEQNLNHDAMYWYRQDPGQGLRLIYYSQIVNDFQKGDIAEGYSVSREKKESFPLTVTSAQKNPTAFYLCASSPSGRAGGGELFFGEGSRLTVL.

This chain connects TRBV21-1 to TRBJ1-5. TRBV21-1 has pseudogene status. The CDR3 runs 17 residues. The CDR3 bases are TGTGCCAGCAGCAAAGGATTCGTAGGGGAGCGCAATCAGCCCCAGCATTTT. Translating it yields CASSKGFVGERNQPQHF.

The chain is built from TRBV30 and TRBJ2-3; D possibly corresponds to TRBD1 (6 bases). CDR1 and CDR2 (germline): GTSNPN, SVGIG (reference sequence). V gave up 0 bases and J gave up 3 bases, with 13 bases separating them. This CDR3 is 15 amino acids long. The DNA for the CDR3 is TGTGCCTGGAGTGTAGCTACAGGGTGGACAGATACGCAGTATTTT. It is translated as CAWSVATGWTDTQYF.

The CDR3 protein is CASSPFTAGGRDTQYF. DNA for the CDR3: TGTGCCAGCAGCCCGTTCACCGCCGGGGGGCGGGATACGCAGTATTTT. The chain is built from TRBV7-9 and TRBJ2-3; maybe TRBD2 (7 bases). Germline V gene data show CDR1 as SEHNR and CDR2 as FQNEAQ (reference sequence). CDR3 length: 16 residues. With 5 bases removed from V and 6 bases from J, the gap between germline ends came to 21 bases.

This rearrangement joins TRBV28 to TRBJ1-5, with 7 bases fitting TRBD1. The CDR3 consists of 16 residues. Trimming removed 6 bases from V and 0 bases from J; junction bases left unmatched: 8. CDR1 and CDR2 from the germline V gene are MDHEN and SYDVKM. As DNA, the CDR3 is TGTGCCAGCAGCACCTCGGACAGGTATAGCAATCAGCCCCAGCATTTT. Translation: CASSTSDRYSNQPQHF.

V and J are TRBV10-1 and TRBJ2-7; D is perhaps TRBD1 (6 bases). This CDR3 has 14 residues. Germline CDR1 is WNHNN and CDR2 is SYGVQD (reference sequence). The ends were cut back, 2 bases at V and 2 bases at J, with 10 bases in the middle. The CDR3 nucleotides are TGCGCCAGCAGTGAGCCGGACAGTGCCTACGAGCAGTACTTC. Translating gives CASSEPDSAYEQYF.

The chain combines TRBV9 with TRBJ2-2, with TRBD2 identical over 11 bases. From germline, CDR1 is SGDLS and CDR2 YYNGEE. Trimming at V came to 6 bases and at J to 0 bases, leaving 10 bases not matched to a gene. CDR3 length equals 18 residues. The CDR3 nucleotides read TGTGCCAGCAACGTCAGACTAGCGGGGCCGTCGAACACCGGGGAGCTGTTTTTT. It translates to CASNVRLAGPSNTGELFF.

The chain combines TRBV24-1 with TRBJ2-5; perhaps TRBD1 as D (6 bases). Trimming cost V 3 bases and J 5 bases, with 18 bases left between them. Germline CDR1 reads KGHDR; CDR2 reads SFDVKD. The CDR3 runs 16 residues. CDR3 amino acids: CATSDTTGTLRETQYF. CDR3 DNA sequence: TGTGCCACCAGTGATACTACAGGGACCCTCCGGGAGACCCAGTACTTC.

Notes on this clone: A read error may produce the germline difference seen at one junction end. The V and J genes are TRBV7-7 and TRBJ2-1; tentative D call: TRBD2 (5 bases). This CDR3 comprises 16 residues. Germline-derived CDR1 and CDR2 are SSHAT and FNYEAQ (reference sequence). CDR3: CASSLEIASRGDEQFF. As DNA, the CDR3 is TGTGCTAGCAGCTTAGAGATAGCTAGCCGCGGCGATGAGCAGTTCTTC.

The chain combines TRBV10-1 with TRBJ2-7; no reliable D call. CDR3 length: 14 amino acids. The germline gives CDR1 WNHNN, CDR2 SYGVQD (reference sequence). The V end was cut by 0 bases, the J end by 4 bases, with 10 bases between. The CDR3 protein is CASSESWGRYEQYF. The CDR3 DNA is TGCGCCAGCAGTGAGTCGTGGGGTCGGTACGAGCAGTACTTC.

The chain is built from TRBV28 and TRBJ1-5; D uncertain. Trimming left V 3 bases short and J 2 bases short, with 11 bases between. Germline CDR1 and CDR2: MDHEN and SYDVKM. The CDR3 length is 15 residues. In nucleotides, the CDR3 is TGTGCCAGCAGTTTGAAGGGAAGAGGCAATCAGCCCCAGCATTTT. Its protein is CASSLKGRGNQPQHF.

The J gene is TRBJ1-1, the V gene TRBV7-9, with no clear D. V was trimmed by 1 base and J by 5 bases, leaving 11 bases between them. CDR3 length: 14 residues. Germline loops: CDR1 SEHNR, CDR2 FQNEAQ (reference sequence). CDR3: CASSLVALGTEAFF. Here the CDR3 DNA reads TGTGCCAGCAGCTTAGTCGCCCTCGGGACTGAAGCTTTCTTT.

DNA for the CDR3: TGTGCCAGTAGTATATCAGGGGACCCTCACTATGGCTACACCTTC. Translating it yields CASSISGDPHYGYTF. This chain uses TRBV19 with TRBJ1-2; D possibly corresponds to TRBD1 (6 bases). This CDR3 is built from 15 residues. The V end was cut by 2 bases, the J end by 3 bases, with 13 bases between. Per germline, CDR1 LNHDA and CDR2 SQIVND (reference sequence).

The CDR3 DNA is TGTGCCAGTACAGTAACAAACTATGGCTACACCTTC. This encodes CASTVTNYGYTF. The chain links TRBV6-6 to TRBJ1-2; no definite D call. Germline CDR1 and CDR2: MNHNY and SVGAGI (reference sequence). Trimming removed 9 bases from V and 2 bases from J, with 10 bases in between. The CDR3 consists of 12 residues.

The chain couples TRBV28 to TRBJ1-2, with D possibly being TRBD1 (5 bases). Germline loops: CDR1 MDHEN, CDR2 SYDVKM. Deletions cut 5 bases from V and 9 bases from J, with 19 bases between. The CDR3 is made up of 14 amino acids. CDR3 sequence: CASSPPRALLSYTF. CDR3 nucleotides: TGTGCCAGCAGTCCGCCCAGGGCGCTCCTAAGCTACACCTTC.

This chain uses TRBV6-5 with TRBJ2-7, with a possible D match to TRBD2 (5 bases). Trimming took 4 bases from V and 0 from J, leaving 13 bases between them. Looked up from germline, CDR1 is MNHEY and CDR2 is SVGAGI. This CDR3 has 15 amino acids. For the CDR3, the DNA is TGTGCCAGCAGTTCCCCTATGGGGAGCTCCTACGAGCAGTACTTC. It codes for CASSSPMGSSYEQYF.

The CDR3 is CASSFGTSGRAIQETQYF. CDR3 coding DNA: TGCGCCAGCAGCTTTGGGACTAGCGGGAGGGCAATCCAAGAGACCCAGTACTTC. V usage is TRBV5-1 and J usage is TRBJ2-5; 16 nucleotides line up with TRBD2. Germline V gene sequence: CDR1 SGHRS, CDR2 YFSETQ. Trimming at V came to 2 bases and at J to 1 base, leaving 5 bases not matched to a gene. This CDR3 is 18 amino acids long.

V usage is TRBV28 and J usage is TRBJ2-7; TRBD2 matches 13 bases. This CDR3 comprises 15 residues. In germline, CDR1 is MDHEN, CDR2 SYDVKM. Trimming at V came to 5 bases and at J to 5 bases, leaving 6 bases not matched to a gene. The CDR3 loop reads CASSRLAGGGHEQYF. CDR3 DNA: TGTGCCAGCAGTAGACTAGCGGGAGGAGGCCACGAGCAGTACTTC. The variable domain in full, completed from reference TRBV28 and TRBJ2-7, reads DVKVTQSSRYLVKRTGEKVFLECVQDMDHENMFWYRQDPGLGLRLIYFSYDVKMKEKGDIPEGYSVSREKKERFSLILESASTNQTSMYLCASSRLAGGGHEQYFGPGTRLTVT.

The rearrangement links TRBV27 to TRBJ2-7, with D tentatively TRBD2 (6 bases). Between the trimmed V and J ends, which lost 3 bases and 2 bases, there was a span of 11 bases. This CDR3 has 14 amino acids. The V gene's germline CDR1 is MNHEY and CDR2 SMNVEV (reference sequence). The CDR3 reads CASSFKRATYEQYF. In nucleotides, the CDR3 is TGTGCCAGCAGTTTTAAGCGGGCCACCTACGAGCAGTACTTC.

This sequence joins TRBV2 and TRBJ2-3, with D perhaps matching TRBD2 (6 bases). Looked up from germline, CDR1 is SNHLY and CDR2 is FYNNEI. V lost 8 bases and J 6 bases, leaving 21 bases between the germline ends. This CDR3 is built from 15 residues. The CDR3 DNA reads as TGTGCCAGCTCATGGCGGGACGGCACGGCGGATACGCAGTATTTT. Residues: CASSWRDGTADTQYF.

The chain employs TRBV7-2 and TRBJ1-1; TRBD1 might be the D (6 bases). V shed 6 bases and J shed 1 base, with 9 bases lying between them. Germline V lookup: CDR1 SGHTA, CDR2 FQGNSA. The CDR3 sequence is 13 residues long. CDR3 sequence reads: CASSLQGNTEAFF. The DNA for the CDR3 is TGTGCCAGCAGTCTACAGGGGAACACTGAAGCTTTCTTT.

This clone has a single count. V gene TRBV9 combines with J gene TRBJ1-2; D is unresolved. The V end lost 0 bases, the J end lost 8 bases, and 14 bases lay between the germline ends. Germline V CDR1 and CDR2: SGDLS, YYNGEE. The CDR3 totals 14 residues. The CDR3 DNA follows: TGTGCCAGCAGCGTAGGGCCGGAGGAGCAGGGCTACACCTTC. Translating gives CASSVGPEEQGYTF. The full variable domain, in which reference TRBV9 and TRBJ1-2 provide the parts outside the CDR3, is DSGVTQTPKHLITATGQRVTLRCSPRSGDLSVYWYQQSLDQGLQFLIQYYNGEERAKGNILERFSAQQFPDLHSELNLSSLELGDSALYFCASSVGPEEQGYTFGSGTRLTVV.

This clone has only one observation. The chain uses TRBV18 and TRBJ2-7; D possibly corresponds to TRBD1 (6 bases). V lost 1 base and J lost 4, with 11 bases in between. The CDR3 is made up of 14 amino acids. Germline V gene sequence: CDR1 KGHSH, CDR2 LQKENI. CDR3 sequence reads: CASSPQNREYEQYF. The CDR3, as DNA: TGTGCCAGCTCACCACAAAACAGGGAATACGAGCAGTACTTC.

V usage is TRBV4-1 and J usage is TRBJ2-3; D remains ambiguous. Germline values: CDR1 MGHRA, CDR2 YSYEKL. The CDR3 consists of 16 residues. V was trimmed by 2 bases and J by 0 bases, leaving 12 bases between them. The CDR3 here is CASSQRSGVSTDTQYF. As DNA, the CDR3 is TGCGCCAGCAGCCAACGGAGTGGGGTTAGCACAGATACGCAGTATTTT.

The chain is built from TRBV2 and TRBJ1-2, with a weak D call TRBD1 (6 bases). With 3 bases removed from V and 4 bases from J, the gap between germline ends came to 12 bases. Germline CDR1 SNHLY, CDR2 FYNNEI. The CDR3 covers 14 residues. CDR3 DNA: TGTGCCAGCAGTGAGACGGGGGGCGCCTATGGCTACACCTTC. It is translated as CASSETGGAYGYTF. The full variable domain, completed using reference TRBV2 and TRBJ1-2, is EPEVTQTPSHQVTQMGQEVILRCVPISNHLYFYWYRQILGQKVEFLVSFYNNEISEKSEIFDDQFSVERPDGSNFTLKIRSTKLEDSAMYFCASSETGGAYGYTFGSGTRLTVV.

This clone has more than one count but fewer than ten. The chain is built from TRBV7-2 and TRBJ2-1; 15 bases are a match to TRBD2. The germline gives CDR1 SGHTA, CDR2 FQGNSA. V gave up 1 base and J gave up 3 bases; unmatched junction bases: 4. The CDR3 has 18 residues. The DNA for the CDR3 is TGTGCCAGCAGCTTAGAAGGGACTAGCGGGAGGTTCTACAATGAGCAGTTCTTC. Encoded protein: CASSLEGTSGRFYNEQFF.

CDR3: CASSSQGTQHF. For the CDR3, the DNA is TGTGCCAGCAGCTCCCAAGGGACCCAGCATTTT. V is TRBV7-2 and J is TRBJ1-5, with no clear D. Looked up from germline, CDR1 is SGHTA and CDR2 is FQGNSA. CDR3 length: 11 amino acids. With 4 bases removed from V and 11 bases from J, the gap between germline ends came to 9 bases.

The V gene is TRBV6-1, the J gene TRBJ1-1, with 11 bases identical to TRBD1. The trim removed 3 bases at V and 7 bases at J, leaving 4 bases unmatched. CDR3 length: 14 residues. Germline V gene data show CDR1 as MNHNS and CDR2 as SASEGT. The CDR3 spells CASSDRGQGVEAFF. The CDR3 region has the DNA TGTGCCAGCAGTGACAGGGGACAGGGGGTTGAAGCTTTCTTT.

The chain carries TRBV12-5 and TRBJ1-1; TRBD1 matches at 7 bases. J lost 3 bases, V lost 6 bases, and 13 bases had no gene match. The germline CDR1 and CDR2 sequences are LGHNT and FRNRAP. The CDR3 has 16 residues. The CDR3 sequence is CASGLDRVRLDTEAFF. CDR3 in DNA: TGTGCTAGTGGCCTTGACAGGGTACGCCTTGACACTGAAGCTTTCTTT.

As regards this clone: The junction shows a germline mismatch at one end, possibly a read error. This chain links TRBV28 with TRBJ1-6; 7 positions agree with TRBD1. Germline V gives CDR1 MDHEN, CDR2 SYDVKM. This CDR3 has 15 amino acids. The CDR3 DNA reads as TGTGCCAGCATTTTATCGGACAGGATTAATTCACCCCTCCACTTT. This translates into CASILSDRINSPLHF.